The following is a T cell receptor (beta chain) sequence with its context. This CDR3 is also generated by other DNA sequences in the sample. The V gene end was trimmed by 2 bases and the J gene end by 3 bases; junction bases not matched to a gene: 0. The CDR3 is made up of 15 amino acids. Looked up from germline, CDR1 is MNHNS and CDR2 is SASEGT. Assay: immunoSEQ multiplex PCR; the TCRdb copy retains only in-frame clones and omits some. The sample yields tens of thousands of clones, 80% to 90% seen once. These data are taken from a study of T cell changes during pregnancy in multiple sclerosis. V gene TRBV6-1 combines with J gene TRBJ2-1, with 11 bases that match TRBD2. The receptor was derived from a female donor with multiple sclerosis, enrolled in a pregnancy study. The source material was peripheral blood, sampled before pregnancy. The chain's CDR3 is CASSELAGGYNEQFF. For the CDR3, the DNA is TGTGCCAGCAGTGAACTAGCGGGAGGCTACAATGAGCAGTTCTTC.